One sample yielded the 14 T cell receptor beta chains listed below, sequenced in a study of T cells in Graves' hyperthyroidism and ophthalmopathy. Authors of the study amplified TCR beta CDR3 regions from RNA transcripts. The HTBI primer set served for first-round RT-PCR of the TCR CDR3. TCRdb analysed the multiplex PCR reads with MiXCR anew, one entry per CDR3 protein. The repertoire includes a few hundred thousand distinct CDR3 sequences, approximately 14% of them detected once, and around 7.8% sits in the top ten. The specimen sequenced was blood. The receptors originated from a woman aged 30 to 39 with Graves' hyperthyroidism.

The chain employs TRBV5-1 and TRBJ1-5, with D uncertain. The CDR3 loop spans 16 amino acids. Germline lookup yields CDR1 SGHRS and CDR2 YFSETQ. V lost 5 bases, J lost 0 bases, and 15 bases lay in between. CDR3 sequence (DNA): TGCGCCAGCAGGCCGGAGGGCGGACTTAGCAATCAGCCCCAGCATTTT. This encodes CASRPEGGLSNQPQHF.

This clonotype was seen many times. The rearrangement uses TRBV28 and TRBJ2-4, with 7 positions matching TRBD2. Germline V gene data show CDR1 as MDHEN and CDR2 as SYDVKM. J gave up 8 bases and V 5 bases, and 18 bases lay outside the gene matches. The CDR3 spans 17 residues. The CDR3 DNA is TGTGCCAGCAGTCGCATACCGTCGACTAGCTCTCGGGACATTCAGTACTTC. The encoded protein is CASSRIPSTSSRDIQYF. The full variable domain, rest sourced from reference TRBV28 and TRBJ2-4, is DVKVTQSSRYLVKRTGEKVFLECVQDMDHENMFWYRQDPGLGLRLIYFSYDVKMKEKGDIPEGYSVSREKKERFSLILESASTNQTSMYLCASSRIPSTSSRDIQYFGAGTRLSVL.

As for this clonotype: This may stem from a read error, because a much larger clone lies one nucleotide away. V is TRBV5-5 and J is TRBJ1-1; D not certain. The CDR3 is made up of 14 amino acids. Per the germline V gene, CDR1 is SGHKS and CDR2 is YYEKEE (reference sequence). Trimming pared 2 bases from V and 4 bases from J, leaving 12 bases between. CDR3 sequence (DNA): TGTGCCAGCAGCTTTGGAGCCGAGCGCACTGAAGCTTTCTTT. It is translated as CASSFGAERTEAFF.

This clonotype was seen at least ten times. The J gene is TRBJ2-7, the V gene TRBV28, with D possibly TRBD1 on 5 matching bases. The CDR3 is 15 residues long. Trimming took off 1 base at V and 2 bases at J, with 12 bases between the two ends. Germline CDR1 and CDR2: MDHEN and SYDVKM. The CDR3 region has the DNA TGTGCCAGCAGTTTATCATACGACAGAGCCTACGAGCAGTACTTC. Its protein product is CASSLSYDRAYEQYF. Complete variable domain (other parts from reference TRBV28 and TRBJ2-7): DVKVTQSSRYLVKRTGEKVFLECVQDMDHENMFWYRQDPGLGLRLIYFSYDVKMKEKGDIPEGYSVSREKKERFSLILESASTNQTSMYLCASSLSYDRAYEQYFGPGTRLTVT.

The rearrangement links TRBV3-1 to TRBJ2-2; TRBD2 is a possible D gene (6 bases). Trimming took 0 bases from V and 7 from J, leaving 15 bases between them. The CDR3 contains 16 residues. The germline CDR1 and CDR2 sequences are LGHDT and YNNKEL (reference sequence). The CDR3 bases are TGTGCCAGCAGCCAAGATGCGGGACTGACAATCGGGGAGCTGTTTTTT. Residues: CASSQDAGLTIGELFF.

There are many counts of this clonotype. The genes are TRBV6-2 or TRBV6-3 and TRBJ2-7; TRBD2 matches at 14 bases. The CDR3 contains 15 residues. In germline, CDR1 is MNHEY, CDR2 SVGEGT. With 7 bases clipped from V and 6 bases from J, the junction kept 8 bases outside the gene matches. This CDR3 is CASTKGLAGALEQYF. Written as DNA, the CDR3 is TGTGCCAGCACCAAGGGACTAGCGGGAGCTCTCGAGCAGTACTTC.

The chain uses TRBV9 and TRBJ1-3, with D uncertain. Trimming took 0 bases from V and 2 from J, leaving 6 bases between them. Germline-derived CDR1 and CDR2 are SGDLS and YYNGEE. The length of the CDR3 is 14 residues. The CDR3 here is CASSVAEPGNTIYF. CDR3 bases: TGTGCCAGCAGCGTAGCAGAGCCTGGAAACACCATATATTTT. Drawing the rest from reference TRBV9 and TRBJ1-3, the complete variable domain is DSGVTQTPKHLITATGQRVTLRCSPRSGDLSVYWYQQSLDQGLQFLIQYYNGEERAKGNILERFSAQQFPDLHSELNLSSLELGDSALYFCASSVAEPGNTIYFGEGSWLTVV.

The V gene is TRBV4-3, the J gene TRBJ1-2; D not certain. Germline V CDR1 and CDR2: LGHNA, YSLEER. This CDR3 comprises 14 residues. Trimming took 5 bases from V and 3 from J, leaving 13 bases between them. The CDR3 coding sequence is TGCGCCAGCAGCGCTAGCGGAATGCACTATGGCTACACCTTC. Protein: CASSASGMHYGYTF.

The V call is TRBV28, the J call TRBJ1-5; D ambiguous. Germline V CDR1 and CDR2: MDHEN, SYDVKM. The CDR3 spans 12 residues. Trimming took off 6 bases at V and 4 bases at J, with 7 bases between the two ends. CDR3 region: CASREVNQPQHF. DNA for the CDR3: TGTGCCAGCAGGGAGGTTAATCAGCCCCAGCATTTT.

This clonotype was counted ten times or more. The rearrangement links TRBV5-1 to TRBJ2-3; D is possibly TRBD1 (5 bases). CDR3 size: 13 residues. From germline, CDR1 is SGHRS and CDR2 YFSETQ. Trimming took off 4 bases at V and 3 bases at J, with 9 bases between the two ends. The CDR3 is CASSVQGTDTQYF. CDR3 nucleotides: TGCGCCAGCAGCGTTCAGGGAACAGATACGCAGTATTTT.

This clonotype was seen a handful of times. This rearrangement joins TRBV18 to TRBJ1-5; 8 nucleotides line up with TRBD1. The CDR3 contains 14 residues. The V and J ends lost 5 bases and 9 bases, in that order; junction bases with no gene match: 9. Per the germline V gene, CDR1 is KGHSH and CDR2 is LQKENI. In DNA form, the CDR3 reads TGTGCCAGCTCAGCCACAGGGGGGGTTCGGCCCCAGCATTTT. Amino acid sequence: CASSATGGVRPQHF.

The chain combines TRBV20-1 with TRBJ2-1; 11 bases are a match to TRBD2. This CDR3 comprises 18 residues. Germline V gene sequence: CDR1 DFQATT, CDR2 SNEGSKA (reference sequence). The V gene end was trimmed by 3 bases and the J gene end by 8 bases; junction bases not matched to a gene: 18. The CDR3: CSASPQSGLAGLLDEQFF. The CDR3 coding sequence is TGCAGTGCTAGCCCCCAATCTGGACTAGCGGGCCTTCTCGATGAGCAGTTCTTC.

This chain joins TRBV27 and TRBJ1-1; D call uncertain. Between the trimmed V and J ends, which lost 3 bases and 9 bases, there was a span of 14 bases. Germline V CDR1 and CDR2: MNHEY, SMNVEV (reference sequence). The CDR3 consists of 13 residues. The CDR3 DNA is TGTGCCAGCAGTTTGTTCGACGACGGCAAAGCTTTCTTT. Residues: CASSLFDDGKAFF.

In regard to this clonotype: A much larger clone lies one base from this, so it may be a read error. The chain carries TRBV6-1 and TRBJ1-2; D is unresolved. The CDR3 spans 15 residues. The germline V and J ends were trimmed by 6 bases and 2 bases, with 16 bases remaining between them. Germline lookup yields CDR1 MNHNS and CDR2 SASEGT. CDR3 protein: CASRVGFVTNYGYTF. In nucleotides, the CDR3 is TGTGCCAGCAGAGTTGGGTTTGTCACAAACTATGGCTACACCTTC.